The clone carrying this TCR beta chain was counted ten times or more. These data belong to a study of low-dose radiotherapy and immunotherapy resistance in tumors. Time point meaning: after trial treatment. The treatment here: LDRT plus nivolumab, ipilimumab, low-dose cyclophosphamide and aspirin (RACIN trial). The treatment that donors received included nivolumab, ipilimumab, aspirin, low-dose cyclophosphamide and low-dose radiotherapy. Germline CDR1 reads PRHDT; CDR2 reads FYEKMQ (reference sequence). The CDR3 is 16 residues long. V was cut by 0 bases and J by 10 bases, with 16 bases left in between. Both TCRalpha and TCRbeta chains were reverse transcribed with V-gene-specific primers. With a V-primer adapter and a constant-region primer, TCRs were amplified for 20 PCR cycles. Each CDR3 protein gets one entry after TCRdb re-called the reads with MiXCR. The table records around 60,000 distinct CDR3 sequences, 23% of them present only once.

The source is a male donor with prostate cancer. The sample was PBMCs, taken after low-dose radiotherapy plus immunotherapy. The rearrangement links TRBV13 to TRBJ1-6, with D hard to call. The CDR3 coding sequence is TGTGCCAGCAGCTTAGGCCTTCCGCCGAGATTGTCACCCCTCCACTTT. Its protein is CASSLGLPPRLSPLHF.